This T cell receptor (beta chain) was recovered during a study of cytomegalovirus exposure and HLA in healthy donors. Trimming took 2 bases from V and 2 from J, leaving 6 bases between them. This CDR3 region has 13 residues. Germline V gene sequence: CDR1 SGHVS, CDR2 FQNEAQ. The PCR contained 60 Vbeta and 13 Jbeta primers. Sequencing used immunoSEQ multiplex PCR; TCRdb keeps in-frame clones, though not all of them. The data hold under 95,000 clones, with roughly 77% observed a single time. Concerning this clone itself: Antigen: not known.

Study outcomes and limitations: HLA alleles showed associations with some 15,000 TCR beta sequences in a later analysis, at a 0.05 false discovery rate.

Sequencing was done on a sample of PBMCs. This sequence was found in a woman aged 40 to 50 in good health and CMV-seropositive. V gene TRBV7-8 combines with J gene TRBJ1-2; D may be TRBD1 (5 bases). CDR3 residues: CASSLRQNYGYTF. The CDR3 DNA sequence: TGTGCCAGCAGCTTACGACAGAACTATGGCTACACCTTC.